These 29 T cell receptor beta chains were all obtained from the same sample, sequenced in a study of blood T cell repertoires in COVID-19. The method was immunoSEQ multiplex PCR; TCRdb's version includes in-frame clones alone and lacks a portion of them. The table has over 150,000 clones, 75% to 80% seen once. Material: peripheral blood. Every receptor here comes from an elderly man with acute or convalescent COVID-19.

This chain uses TRBV11-2 with TRBJ2-2; D remains ambiguous. This CDR3 spans 15 amino acids. Trimming stripped 1 base from V and 1 base from J, with 7 bases between. CDR1 SGHAT and CDR2 FQNNGV come from the germline V gene. The CDR3 here is CASSLAVGNTGELFF. The CDR3, as DNA: TGTGCCAGCAGCTTAGCCGTCGGGAACACCGGGGAGCTGTTTTTT.

The V gene is TRBV5-1, the J gene TRBJ2-7, with 8 bases lining up with TRBD1. The germline V gene has CDR1 SGHRS and CDR2 YFSETQ. V trimming: 0 bases; J trimming: 4 bases; junction bases outside the gene matches: 6. The CDR3 extends over 15 amino acids. The CDR3 sequence is CASSLGPGGEYEQYF. The CDR3 coding sequence is TGCGCCAGCAGCTTGGGTCCAGGGGGCGAGTACGAGCAGTACTTC.

This chain links TRBV5-5 with TRBJ2-3; TRBD2 matches at 9 bases. V lost 4 bases, J lost 3 bases, and 12 bases stayed unmatched. The CDR3 length is 17 residues. CDR1 and CDR2 from the germline V gene are SGHKS and YYEKEE (reference sequence). The chain's CDR3 is CASSPARGGQLTDTQYF. The CDR3, as DNA: TGTGCCAGCAGCCCGGCGCGGGGGGGCCAATTAACAGATACGCAGTATTTT.

V is TRBV24-1 and J is TRBJ2-1, with D possibly being TRBD2 (5 bases). Germline V lookup: CDR1 KGHDR, CDR2 SFDVKD. V shed 4 bases and J shed 3 bases, with 12 bases lying between them. The CDR3 consists of 15 residues. This CDR3 reads CATSDPGMGYNEQFF. In nucleotides, the CDR3 is TGTGCCACCAGTGACCCCGGGATGGGCTACAATGAGCAGTTCTTC.

The chain couples TRBV7-9 to TRBJ2-7; 8 nucleotides match TRBD1. Losses at the gene ends were 5 bases for V and 3 bases for J; bases not matched to a gene: 18. The V gene's germline CDR1 is SEHNR and CDR2 FQNEAQ (reference sequence). The CDR3 runs 18 residues. CDR3 nucleotides: TGTGCCAGCAGCCACGAATTAATTCGGGACAGGAAAGACTACGAGCAGTACTTC. Translating it yields CASSHELIRDRKDYEQYF.

This clone was recorded only once. This chain links TRBV5-1 with TRBJ1-2; no clear D. Germline values: CDR1 SGHRS, CDR2 YFSETQ. This CDR3 contains 13 residues. V dropped 4 bases and J dropped 6 bases, with 13 bases sitting between them. CDR3 region: CASSLVLENGYTF. The CDR3 coding sequence is TGCGCCAGCAGCCTTGTACTTGAGAATGGCTACACCTTC.

The rearrangement links TRBV5-5 to TRBJ1-6; perhaps TRBD1 as D (5 bases). V was pared by 0 bases and J by 7 bases, with 5 bases between. This CDR3 has 13 amino acids. CDR1 and CDR2 from the germline V gene are SGHKS and YYEKEE (reference sequence). CDR3 sequence (DNA): TGTGCCAGCAGCTTGGGACAGAATTCACCCCTCCACTTT. Its protein product is CASSLGQNSPLHF.

The sample holds a few counts of this clone. The genes are TRBV5-8 and TRBJ2-5; TRBD2 matches at 9 bases. The trim removed 0 bases at V and 1 base at J, leaving 7 bases unmatched. The V gene's germline CDR1 is SGHTS and CDR2 YDEGEE. The CDR3 is made up of 17 amino acids. The DNA of the CDR3 is TGTGCCAGCAGCTTGGCCACGACTAGCGGCTTCCAAGAGACCCAGTACTTC. It codes for CASSLATTSGFQETQYF.

This rearrangement joins TRBV27 to TRBJ1-2, with no clear D. V was clipped by 0 bases and J by 7 bases, with 9 bases between them. This CDR3 region has 13 residues. CDR1 is MNHEY and CDR2 is SMNVEV in the germline V gene (reference sequence). CDR3 region: CASSLSIRGGYTF. Here the CDR3 DNA reads TGTGCCAGCAGTTTATCGATCCGGGGTGGCTACACCTTC.

This chain links TRBV11-2 with TRBJ2-5; D might be TRBD2 (5 bases). The CDR3 is 14 residues long. Trimming stripped 5 bases from V and 5 bases from J, with 15 bases between. In germline, CDR1 is SGHAT, CDR2 FQNNGV. Here the CDR3 reads CASSPEGRWETQYF. CDR3 nucleotide sequence: TGTGCCAGCAGCCCAGAGGGAAGGTGGGAGACCCAGTACTTC.

This clone was counted once. The rearrangement uses TRBV3-1 (or the pseudogene TRBV3-2) and TRBJ2-5, with D perhaps TRBD2 (5 bases). The V end lost 4 bases, the J end lost 4 bases, and 10 bases lay between the germline ends. The CDR3 has 13 residues. Germline-derived CDR1 and CDR2 are LGHDT and YNNKEL (reference sequence). The DNA for the CDR3 is TGTGCCAGCAGCCTTACTAGATCAGAGACCCAGTACTTC. Translation gives CASSLTRSETQYF.

This clone showed up just a few times. The J gene is TRBJ1-2, the V gene TRBV4-1; D ambiguous. V shed 0 bases and J shed 8 bases, with 16 bases lying between them. This CDR3 contains 15 residues. Germline V gene sequence: CDR1 MGHRA, CDR2 YSYEKL. The CDR3 loop is CASSQEEVAGWGYTF. CDR3 nucleotides: TGCGCCAGCAGCCAAGAGGAGGTGGCGGGTTGGGGCTACACCTTC.

The V and J genes are TRBV5-1 and TRBJ2-3; the match to TRBD2 covers 11 bases. Germline V lookup: CDR1 SGHRS, CDR2 YFSETQ. This CDR3 is 15 amino acids long. After removal of 4 bases from V and 3 bases from J, the junction contained 4 bases not matched to a gene. The CDR3 region has the DNA TGCGCCAGCAGCCCGGGACTAGCGGAAACAGATACGCAGTATTTT. It specifies CASSPGLAETDTQYF.

On this clone itself: Other DNA sequences from this sample encode an identical CDR3 as well. The rearrangement links TRBV28 to TRBJ2-7; 8 nucleotides line up with TRBD1. J gave up 0 bases and V 5 bases, and 3 bases lay outside the gene matches. The CDR3 spans 14 residues. Germline CDR1 is MDHEN and CDR2 is SYDVKM. CDR3 residues: CASSPGQGSYEQYV. The CDR3, as DNA: TGTGCCAGCAGTCCCGGACAGGGCTCCTACGAGCAGTACGTC.

The J gene is TRBJ2-5, the V gene TRBV3-1 (or the pseudogene TRBV3-2); TRBD1 matches 10 bases. J lost 5 bases, V lost 1 base, and 4 bases had no gene match. The length of the CDR3 is 15 residues. Germline V lookup: CDR1 LGHDT, CDR2 YNNKEL (reference sequence). Here the CDR3 reads CASSQATGGAETQYF. CDR3 nucleotide sequence: TGTGCCAGCAGCCAAGCGACAGGGGGCGCGGAGACCCAGTACTTC.

This rearrangement joins TRBV11-2 to TRBJ1-5, with TRBD1 matching over 7 bases. CDR1 is SGHAT, CDR2 FQNNGV, per germline. V dropped 1 base and J dropped 5; count of bases not matched to a gene: 5. CDR3 length: 15 residues. DNA for the CDR3: TGTGCCAGCAGCTTAGGAACAGGGGCCGATCAGCCCCAGCATTTT. It encodes CASSLGTGADQPQHF.

This clone was seen more than once but under ten times. The V and J genes are TRBV3-1 (or the pseudogene TRBV3-2) and TRBJ2-7, with 8 bases fitting TRBD2. Germline V lookup: CDR1 LGHDT, CDR2 YNNKEL (reference sequence). The J segment lost 1 base and the V segment lost 3 bases, leaving 8 bases of the junction unmatched. The CDR3 is 16 amino acids. In DNA, the CDR3 is TGTGCCAGCAGCCAGTTTAGCGGGGCCCGTTCCTACGAGCAGTACTTC. Amino acid sequence: CASSQFSGARSYEQYF.

CDR3 residues: CASSRTSANTGELFF. The CDR3 coding sequence is TGTGCCAGCAGCCGAACTAGCGCCAACACCGGGGAGCTGTTTTTT. The rearrangement joins TRBV2 to TRBJ2-2, with 7 bases identical to TRBD2. Germline CDR1 and CDR2: SNHLY and FYNNEI. The J segment lost 2 bases and the V segment lost 6 bases, leaving 6 bases of the junction unmatched. The CDR3 contains 15 residues.

The sample holds a few counts of this clone. The rearrangement joins TRBV7-6 to TRBJ1-3, with 7 bases lining up with TRBD1. The V and J ends lost 5 bases and 4 bases, in that order; junction bases with no gene match: 14. CDR3 length: 17 residues. CDR1 is SGHVS, CDR2 FNYEAQ, per germline. The CDR3 DNA reads as TGTGCCAGCAGCCTACTGACCCCGACAGGGACCGGAAACACCATATATTTT. Protein product: CASSLLTPTGTGNTIYF. Variable domain in full (rest from reference TRBV7-6 and TRBJ1-3): GAGVSQSPRYKVTKRGQDVALRCDPISGHVSLYWYRQALGQGPEFLTYFNYEAQQDKSGLPNDRFSAERPEGSISTLTIQRTEQRDSAMYRCASSLLTPTGTGNTIYFGEGSWLTVV.

This clone was seen more than once but under ten times. V usage is TRBV5-1 and J usage is TRBJ2-5, with 8 bases aligning to TRBD2. The germline V gene encodes CDR1 SGHRS and CDR2 YFSETQ. The junction had 6 bases not matched to a gene; V was cut back by 4 bases and J by 1 base. This CDR3 comprises 15 residues. The CDR3 DNA reads TGCGCCAGCAGCCCCGGGGGGGGGATCCAAGAGACCCAGTACTTC. The encoded protein is CASSPGGGIQETQYF.

The chain's CDR3 is CSFEGEGTDTQYF. The CDR3, as DNA: TGCAGCTTCGAAGGTGAGGGCACAGATACGCAGTATTTT. The gene calls are TRBV29-1 and TRBJ2-3, with unresolved D. Germline V lookup: CDR1 SQVTM, CDR2 ANQGSEA. Trimming pared 8 bases from V and 1 base from J, leaving 13 bases between. The CDR3 consists of 13 residues.

This sequence joins TRBV5-1 and TRBJ2-4; a possible D gene is TRBD1 (6 bases). CDR1 and CDR2 (germline): SGHRS, YFSETQ. This CDR3 is 15 amino acids long. V was trimmed by 7 bases and J by 3 bases, leaving 17 bases between them. The CDR3 nucleotides read TGCGCCAGCGCGCGGACAGTTTCGAGCAAAAACATTCAGTACTTC. Protein sequence: CASARTVSSKNIQYF. The full variable domain, with the rest looked up from reference TRBV5-1 and TRBJ2-4, is KAGVTQTPRYLIKTRGQQVTLSCSPISGHRSVSWYQQTPGQGLQFLFEYFSETQRNKGNFPGRFSGRQFSNSRSEMNVSTLELGDSALYLCASARTVSSKNIQYFGAGTRLSVL.

The chain recombines TRBV19 with TRBJ2-1, with 12 bases identical to TRBD2. This CDR3 spans 12 amino acids. Germline CDR1 reads LNHDA; CDR2 reads SQIVND (reference sequence). The J segment lost 9 bases and the V segment lost 11 bases, leaving 5 bases of the junction unmatched. Written as DNA, the CDR3 is TGTGCCTGCTGGACTAGCGGGGCTGAGCAGTTCTTC. This sequence encodes CACWTSGAEQFF. The complete variable domain, with remaining parts taken from reference TRBV19 and TRBJ2-1, reads DGGITQSPKYLFRKEGQNVTLSCEQNLNHDAMYWYRQDPGQGLRLIYYSQIVNDFQKGDIAEGYSVSREKKESFPLTVTSAQKNPTAFYLCACWTSGAEQFFGPGTRLTVL.

This clone was observed a few times. The chain employs TRBV7-9 and TRBJ1-4; 9 nucleotides agree with TRBD1. The trim removed 8 bases at V and 8 bases at J, leaving 6 bases unmatched. The CDR3 sequence is 13 residues long. Germline-derived CDR1 and CDR2 are SEHNR and FQNEAQ (reference sequence). For the CDR3, the DNA is TGTGCCAGCCAGGGACAGGGCCAGGAAAAACTGTTTTTT. Encoded protein: CASQGQGQEKLFF.

The V and J genes are TRBV18 and TRBJ1-1; D may be TRBD1 (5 bases). Trimming stripped 1 base from V and 1 base from J, with 10 bases between. The CDR3 totals 15 residues. Germline values: CDR1 KGHSH, CDR2 LQKENI. The CDR3 bases are TGTGCCAGCTCACCACGACAGCTCCGGAACACTGAAGCTTTCTTT. This translates into CASSPRQLRNTEAFF.

The CDR3 region has the DNA TGTGCCACCAGCAGAGGAGGATTTGACCAGCCCCAGCATTTT. Amino acids: CATSRGGFDQPQHF. The chain couples TRBV15 to TRBJ1-5, with D hard to call. Deletions cut 1 base from V and 7 bases from J, with 11 bases between. CDR3 length: 14 amino acids. CDR1 and CDR2 from the germline V gene are LNHNV and YYDKDF (reference sequence). Filled out from reference TRBV15 and TRBJ1-5, the complete variable domain reads DAMVIQNPRYQVTQFGKPVTLSCSQTLNHNVMYWYQQKSSQAPKLLFHYYDKDFNNEADTPDNFQSRRPNTSFCFLDIRSPGLGDTAMYLCATSRGGFDQPQHFGDGTRLSIL.

This CDR3 reads CASSLAGGPGRDTQYF. CDR3 DNA: TGTGCCAGCAGTCTAGCGGGGGGGCCGGGGCGAGATACGCAGTATTTT. The rearrangement joins TRBV7-2 to TRBJ2-3; 12 bases agree with TRBD2. The J segment lost 5 bases and the V segment lost 6 bases, leaving 9 bases of the junction unmatched. This CDR3 is 16 amino acids long. Germline lookup yields CDR1 SGHTA and CDR2 FQGNSA. The full variable domain, its missing parts supplied by reference TRBV7-2 and TRBJ2-3, is GAGVSQSPSNKVTEKGKDVELRCDPISGHTALYWYRQSLGQGLEFLIYFQGNSAPDKSGLPSDRFSAERTGGSVSTLTIQRTQQEDSAVYLCASSLAGGPGRDTQYFGPGTRLTVL.

This clone turned up a few times. This sequence joins TRBV5-1 and TRBJ2-1; D possibly corresponds to TRBD2 (6 bases). Trimming left V 1 base short and J 5 bases short, with 10 bases between. CDR3 length: 14 amino acids. Germline CDR1 reads SGHRS; CDR2 reads YFSETQ. The chain's CDR3 is CASSLNTGDNEQFF. The CDR3 region has the DNA TGCGCCAGCAGCTTGAATACGGGAGACAATGAGCAGTTCTTC.

CDR3 sequence reads: CASSVPPLLTGGHYGYTF. The CDR3 DNA follows: TGTGCCAGCAGCGTACCCCCCCTTCTGACAGGGGGTCACTATGGCTACACCTTC. The V call is TRBV28, the J call TRBJ1-2; 9 nucleotides align to TRBD1. The CDR3 covers 18 residues. Germline V gene sequence: CDR1 MDHEN, CDR2 SYDVKM. The trim removed 6 bases at V and 3 bases at J, leaving 17 bases unmatched.